These T cell receptor beta chains were read from a single sample in a study of metastatic and nonmetastatic thyroid tumors. TCRdb re-analyzed the PCR reads using MiXCR. This table has about 92,000 clones, 14% to 15% appearing once. What was sequenced was blood. Receptor source: a female donor with papillary thyroid cancer or a benign thyroid nodule (not recorded which). Some clones in this sample may be carry-over from other donors' samples. CDR3s include the opening cysteine and the closing phenylalanine or tryptophan. The order of the fields is J gene, D gene, V gene, clone size, CDR3 DNA, CDR3 protein. A D gene is named only where the DNA matches it firmly. For some rows the clone size is stated as once, few or many, or as a class when expanded; others skip it.

>TRBJ1-2|TRBD1|TRBV7-2|many
TGTGCCAGCAGCTTAGAGGTCAGGGGACAGGGATCCTACACCTTC
CASSLEVRGQGSYTF
>TRBJ2-2|TRBD2|TRBV6-5|many
TGTGCCAGCAGTTACTCGGGACTAGCGGCGAACACCGGGGAGCTGTTTTTT
CASSYSGLAANTGELFF
>TRBJ2-2|-|TRBV11-1|many
TGTGCCAGCAGCTCCTTGGGGCCCTCGAACACCGGGGAGCTGTTTTTT
CASSSLGPSNTGELFF
>TRBJ2-5|TRBD2|TRBV6-2/TRBV6-3|many
TGTGCCAGCAGTTACTCCACCGGTACGACTAGCGGGGGTAAGCAAGAGACCCAGTACTTC
CASSYSTGTTSGGKQETQYF
>TRBJ2-2|-|TRBV20-1|-
TGCAGTGCTAGGCGGCAGGGGAACACCGGGGAGCTGTTTTTT
CSARRQGNTGELFF
>TRBJ1-3|TRBD1|TRBV19|many
TGTGCCAGTAGTAAGGACAGGAGCGGAAACACCATATATTTT
CASSKDRSGNTIYF
>TRBJ1-2|TRBD1|TRBV18|many
TGTGCCAGCTCACCGGGAGCTGGGGGACAGGGGTATGGCTACACCTTC
CASSPGAGGQGYGYTF
>TRBJ2-3|TRBD2|TRBV6-1|many
TGTGCCAGCAGGACACGGGGGGGCAGGAGGGATACGCAGTATTTT
CASRTRGGRRDTQYF
>TRBJ1-1|-|TRBV6-1|-
TGTGCCAGCAGTGAAGAGTGCGTTCGAGGTGCCCAAGCTGAAGCTTTCTTT
CASSEECVRGAQAEAFF
>TRBJ1-2|-|TRBV7-9|many
TGTGCCAGCAGCTTAACAGGGACCTATGGCTACACCTTC
CASSLTGTYGYTF
>TRBJ2-1|TRBD1|TRBV28|many
TGTGCTCTCGGGGCCCGGGACAGGGAGATCAATGAGCAGTTCTTC
CALGARDREINEQFF
>TRBJ2-3|-|TRBV27|many
TGTGCCAGCAGTTTACGCAGGGCTACAGATACGCAGTATTTT
CASSLRRATDTQYF
>TRBJ1-2|-|TRBV10-3|many
TGTGCCATCAGCACGAATTCTAACCTTGGCTACACCTTC
CAISTNSNLGYTF
>TRBJ2-5|-|TRBV28|many
TGTGCCAGCAGTTTTTTGGGGGAACAAGAGACCCAGTACTTC
CASSFLGEQETQYF
>TRBJ2-3|-|TRBV7-9|-
TGTGCCAGCAGCTTAAACCTCCGTGGAGATACGCAGTATTTT
CASSLNLRGDTQYF
>TRBJ2-1|-|TRBV4-1|many
TGCGCCAGCTCTGGGTTGAATGAGCAGTTCTTC
CASSGLNEQFF
>TRBJ2-4|-|TRBV30|many
TGTGCCTGGAGTACCGCTCTAGCGAACATTCAGTACTTC
CAWSTALANIQYF
>TRBJ2-1|-|TRBV12-3/TRBV12-4|many
TGTGCCAGCAGTCCTCCGTTGAGCTCCGACAATGAGCAGTTCTTC
CASSPPLSSDNEQFF
>TRBJ2-5|-|TRBV4-1|-
TGCGCCAGCAGCCAAGACCCGGGTACAAGCTGGGAGACCCAGTACTTC
CASSQDPGTSWETQYF
>TRBJ2-1|-|TRBV3-1|many
TGTGCCAGCAGCCAAGCGGAGGGAGGGGGGAGGTCCTACAATGAGCAGTTCTTC
CASSQAEGGGRSYNEQFF
>TRBJ2-6|TRBD1|TRBV3-1|-
TGTGCCAGCAGCCAAGCTTGGCCTGGACAGGCCTCTGGGGCCAACGTCCTGACTTTC
CASSQAWPGQASGANVLTF
>TRBJ2-1|TRBD2|TRBV6-4|many
TGTGCCAGCTCCCTTCTAGCGGGGGGGCCTCGCAATGAGCAGTTCTTC
CASSLLAGGPRNEQFF
>TRBJ1-5|-|TRBV28|many
TGTGCCAGCAGTCACGGGACTCCGGGACAGCCCCAGCATTTT
CASSHGTPGQPQHF
>TRBJ1-3|-|TRBV11-2|many
TGTGCCAGCAGAAGAGGTGGGCTCTCTGGAAACACCATATATTTT
CASRRGGLSGNTIYF
>TRBJ2-3|-|TRBV11-3|-
TGTGCCAGCAGCTTGGGACGGTACACAGATACGCAGTATTTT
CASSLGRYTDTQYF
>TRBJ1-4|TRBD1|TRBV20-1|many
TGCAGTGCGAGAGGGACAGCGGAAAAACTGTTTTTT
CSARGTAEKLFF
>TRBJ1-5|-|TRBV28|many
TGTGCCAGCAGTTTGGGGGGCGAGCCCCAGCATTTT
CASSLGGEPQHF
>TRBJ1-6|-|TRBV18|many
TGTGCCAGCTCACCGGTCGGACATGGGGCTTCACCCCTCCACTTT
CASSPVGHGASPLHF
>TRBJ1-6|-|TRBV5-6|many
TGTGCCAGCAGCCCCGCCGGGACGGGGGTGGTTTCACCCCTCCACTTT
CASSPAGTGVVSPLHF
>TRBJ2-5|-|TRBV18|few
TGTGCCAGCTCACTTGGATCGAGAGAGGCCCAGTACTTC
CASSLGSREAQYF
>TRBJ1-5|-|TRBV28|few
TGTGCCAGCAGTCCGGGTAGTGTGCTGCCCCAGCATTTT
CASSPGSVLPQHF
>TRBJ1-1|-|TRBV11-2|many
TGTGCCAGCAGGGTGAACACTGAAGCTTTCTTT
CASRVNTEAFF
>TRBJ1-2|TRBD1|TRBV28|many
TGTGCCAGCAGTTTATGGACAGGGGACGGCTACACCTTC
CASSLWTGDGYTF
>TRBJ2-3|-|TRBV28|many
TGTGCCAGCAACACTAAGGTGAGGGGAGATACGCAGTATTTT
CASNTKVRGDTQYF
>TRBJ1-2|-|TRBV6-1|few
TGTGCCAGCACAGGCGGCCTTGGTATCTATGGTTACACCTTC
CASTGGLGIYGYTF
>TRBJ1-5|-|TRBV15|many
TGTGCCACCAGCTCCCGGTCTGGTCAGCCCCAGCATTTT
CATSSRSGQPQHF
>TRBJ1-2|-|TRBV6-1|many
TGTGCCAGCAGGAGGGACCGCCATGGCTACACCTTC
CASRRDRHGYTF
>TRBJ2-2|-|TRBV7-2|many
TGTGCCAGCAGCTCCGGGGGACCCACCGGGGAGCTGTTTTTT
CASSSGGPTGELFF
>TRBJ2-1|-|TRBV19|many
TGTGCCAGTAGTCTAGGGCAGGGTGTAGGGAATGAGCAGTTCTTC
CASSLGQGVGNEQFF
>TRBJ1-5|-|TRBV7-8|-
TGTGCCAGCAGCTTAGGTTGGTCAGGGTGGGATCAGCCCCAGCATTTT
CASSLGWSGWDQPQHF
>TRBJ2-5|TRBD1|TRBV18|many
TGTGCCAGCTCACCACCGGGACAGCAAGAGACCCAGTACTTC
CASSPPGQQETQYF
>TRBJ1-1|-|TRBV6-5|many
TGTGCCAGCAGTTACCGGGGTAACACTGAAGCTTTCTTT
CASSYRGNTEAFF
>TRBJ2-2|-|TRBV5-5|many
TGTGCCAGCAGGGGGGACACCGGGGAGCTGTTTTTT
CASRGDTGELFF
>TRBJ1-5|TRBD1|TRBV5-1|few
TGCGCCAGCAGCTTGGGACAGGGCCCCTCTCAGCCCCAGCATTTT
CASSLGQGPSQPQHF
>TRBJ2-2|-|TRBV2|-
TGTGCCAGCACCCAAGTGGGTTCCCACACCGGGGAGCTGTTTTTT
CASTQVGSHTGELFF
>TRBJ2-2|-|TRBV10-1|-
-
CASSDAPGQATPGSCFF
>TRBJ2-7|-|TRBV2|many
TGTGCCAGCAGTGATTCCGGGAACGAGCAGTACTTC
CASSDSGNEQYF
>TRBJ1-2|-|TRBV6-6|-
TGTGCCAGCCGACCTGGAAGTGCAGGGTGGAGAGTGGACTATGGCTACACCTTC
CASRPGSAGWRVDYGYTF
>TRBJ2-1|-|TRBV20-1|-
TGCAGTCCTCTAGGCGAGAGCTTTTCACGTGAGCAGTTCTTC
CSPLGESFSREQFF
>TRBJ1-2|TRBD1|TRBV19|many
TGTGCCAGTAGTCTACAGGGGGGCCTCAACTATGGCTACACCTTC
CASSLQGGLNYGYTF
>TRBJ1-1|-|TRBV24-1|many
TGTGCCACCAGTGGGGCGGGGGGGTACGCTTTCTTT
CATSGAGGYAFF
>TRBJ2-7|TRBD1|TRBV5-1|-
TGCGCCAGCAGCCTTGCGAGTCGGGACAGGGGGCAACTGTTCTCCTACGAGCAGTACTTC
CASSLASRDRGQLFSYEQYF
>TRBJ1-5|-|TRBV5-1|many
TGCGCCAGCAGCTTGGCGGGCAGTAGCAATCAGCCCCAGCATTTT
CASSLAGSSNQPQHF